The T cell receptor (beta chain) under discussion was sequenced for a study of T cell responses to AZD1222 COVID-19 vaccine. Study observations and caveats: A rise in Spike-specific TCR breadth and depth followed two AZD1222 doses. Clonal diversity was possibly underestimated, and white British individuals and females predominated among donors. There were vaccine-associated CD4 TCRs across spike, dominant at 160-218 and 743-854. Variant regions that are unmutated are reportedly the target of nearly half of spike-specific TCRs.

Only one count was recorded for this clone. The antigen remains unidentified. CDR1 is SGHRS and CDR2 is YFSETQ in the germline V gene. The V and J ends lost 0 bases and 4 bases, in that order; junction bases with no gene match: 4. This CDR3 region has 16 residues. Data came from immunoSEQ multiplex PCR; TCRdb stores just in-frame clones and leaves some out. The sample shows approximately 140,000 clones, about 95% of them seen only once. This sequence joins TRBV5-1 and TRBJ2-1; 10 nucleotides match TRBD2. This receptor was identified in an adult in good health. The material was peripheral blood, obtained on day 0 of AZD1222 vaccination. The CDR3 region is CASSLGLAGKYNEQFF. In DNA form, the CDR3 reads TGCGCCAGCAGCTTGGGACTAGCGGGCAAATACAATGAGCAGTTCTTC.